This T cell receptor (beta chain) was sequenced during a study of blood T cell repertoires in COVID-19. Overall study context: The samples span acute and convalescent COVID-19 from the United States, Italy and Spain. The cDNA or gDNA used as material had been derived from T cells, B-cell-depleted T cells, or PBMCs.

CDR1 is SGHTA, CDR2 FQGNSA, per germline. V trimming: 2 bases; J trimming: 5 bases; junction bases outside the gene matches: 4. The CDR3 is made up of 14 amino acids. Under the authors' procedure: Estimation of nucleated cell counts relied on the amplification of reference gene primers. TCRdb keeps only in-frame clones here, not all; method: immunoSEQ multiplex PCR. The DNA was the basis for D and trimming; V, J and clone size are from that table. The table includes some 70,000 clones, under 85% detected once. This sequence joins TRBV7-2 and TRBJ2-7; 9 bases line up with TRBD1. Sequenced material: peripheral blood. This receptor was taken from a woman aged 50 to 60 with acute or convalescent COVID-19. As DNA, the CDR3 is TGTGCCAGCAGCTTAAACAGGGGGCTGGACGAGCAGTACTTC. It codes for CASSLNRGLDEQYF.